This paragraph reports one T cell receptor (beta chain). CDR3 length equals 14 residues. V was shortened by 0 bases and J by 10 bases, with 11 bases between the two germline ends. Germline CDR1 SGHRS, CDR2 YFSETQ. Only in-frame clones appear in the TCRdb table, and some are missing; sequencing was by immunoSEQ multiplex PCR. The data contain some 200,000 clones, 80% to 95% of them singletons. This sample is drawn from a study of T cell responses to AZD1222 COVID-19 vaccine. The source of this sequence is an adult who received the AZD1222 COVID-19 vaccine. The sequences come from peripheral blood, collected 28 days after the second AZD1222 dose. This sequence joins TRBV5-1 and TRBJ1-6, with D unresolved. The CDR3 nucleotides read TGCGCCAGCAGCTTGGAGGGAGTGAGGTCACCCCTCCACTTT. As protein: CASSLEGVRSPLHF.